Listed below are T cell receptor beta chains from one sample, sequenced in a study of blood T cells in healthy people across ages. Using its own MiXCR run on the 5' RACE reads, TCRdb lists one record per CDR3 protein. The table includes more than 550,000 distinct CDR3 sequences, 20% to 25% detected once. The sample consisted of blood. Every receptor here comes from a man between 65 and 79 years old in good health. The CDR3 runs from the conserved cysteine through the conserved F or W. D genes are given only for firm matches. Clone size is given for some rows only: seen once, a few or many times, or a class if the clone is expanded.

size: NA; D: NA; J: TRBJ1-2; V: TRBV24-1; CDR3: CATSDLPGSGYGYTF; DNA: TGTGCCACCAGTGATTTGCCTGGGTCGGGGTATGGCTACACCTTC
size: few; D: NA; J: TRBJ2-5; V: TRBV5-1; CDR3: CASSLGAAGGETQYF; DNA: TGCGCCAGCAGCTTAGGTGCCGCCGGCGGGGAGACCCAGTACTTC
size: NA; D: TRBD2; J: TRBJ2-3; V: TRBV5-1; CDR3: CASSLGSGGGQGTQYF; DNA: TGCGCCAGCAGCTTGGGTAGCGGGGGGGGCCAAGGTACGCAGTATTTT
size: few; D: NA; J: TRBJ1-5; V: TRBV7-9; CDR3: CASSLDWGQPQHF; DNA: TGTGCCAGCAGCCTGGACTGGGGTCAGCCCCAGCATTTT
size: few; D: NA; J: TRBJ2-5; V: TRBV9; CDR3: CASSVRATRVSETQYF; DNA: TGTGCCAGCAGCGTACGGGCTACTCGGGTGTCGGAGACCCAGTACTTC
size: NA; D: TRBD2; J: TRBJ2-1; V: TRBV14; CDR3: CASSQPTGASGSHNEQFF; DNA: TGTGCCAGCAGCCAACCCACGGGGGCTAGCGGGAGCCACAATGAGCAGTTCTTC
size: NA; D: TRBD1; J: TRBJ2-7; V: TRBV10-3; CDR3: CAIAGGGGEQYF; DNA: TGTGCCATTGCAGGGGGCGGCGGCGAGCAGTACTTC
size: few; D: NA; J: TRBJ1-2; V: TRBV27; CDR3: CASSLSFRAGNGYTF; DNA: TGTGCCAGCAGTTTATCGTTCCGGGCAGGGAATGGCTACACCTTC
size: NA; D: NA; J: TRBJ2-3; V: TRBV7-9; CDR3: CASSRVFADTQYF; DNA: TGTGCCAGCAGCAGGGTTTTCGCAGATACGCAGTATTTT
size: few; D: NA; J: TRBJ2-5; V: TRBV6-1; CDR3: CSNTNLDGQETQYF; DNA: TGTTCAAATACCAACCTAGACGGCCAAGAGACCCAGTACTTC
size: once; D: NA; J: TRBJ2-3; V: TRBV20-1; CDR3: CSARGPRGGTSTDTQYF; DNA: TGCAGTGCTAGAGGCCCCCGCGGCGGAACTAGCACAGATACGCAGTATTTT
size: NA; D: NA; J: TRBJ2-1; V: TRBV20-1; CDR3: CSARDGRRGYNEQFF; DNA: TGCAGTGCTAGAGATGGGAGGAGGGGTTACAATGAGCAGTTCTTC
size: few; D: TRBD2; J: TRBJ2-1; V: TRBV7-2; CDR3: CASSRSSGRSYEQFF; DNA: TGTGCCAGCAGCCGATCTAGCGGGAGAAGCTATGAGCAGTTCTTC
size: few; D: TRBD1; J: TRBJ2-3; V: TRBV4-3; CDR3: CASSQRQGPDTQYF; DNA: TGCGCCAGCAGCCAACGACAGGGGCCAGATACGCAGTATTTT
size: few; D: NA; J: TRBJ2-3; V: TRBV28; CDR3: CASRDRARARTDTQYF; DNA: TGTGCCAGCAGGGACCGTGCACGGGCGCGTACAGATACGCAGTATTTT
size: NA; D: TRBD1; J: TRBJ1-6; V: TRBV12-3/TRBV12-4; CDR3: CASQGARGLSPLHF; DNA: TGTGCCAGCCAGGGGGCGCGAGGTCTTTCACCCCTCCACTTT
size: few; D: TRBD1; J: TRBJ1-1; V: TRBV20-1; CDR3: CSAPGQGRTEAFF; DNA: TGCAGTGCACCGGGACAGGGGAGAACTGAAGCTTTCTTT
size: NA; D: NA; J: TRBJ2-5; V: TRBV12-3/TRBV12-4; CDR3: CASSFRRQEQYF; DNA: TGTGCCAGCAGTTTCAGGAGGCAAGAGCAGTACTTC
size: NA; D: NA; J: TRBJ2-3; V: TRBV20-1; CDR3: CSADQGTLPDTQYF; DNA: TGCAGTGCTGACCAGGGGACGTTACCAGATACGCAGTATTTT
size: many; D: TRBD1; J: TRBJ1-4; V: TRBV12-3/TRBV12-4; CDR3: CASSEGAQEKLFF; DNA: TGTGCCAGCAGTGAGGGGGCACAAGAAAAACTGTTTTTT
size: NA; D: NA; J: TRBJ2-5; V: TRBV2; CDR3: CASKEGTGETQYF; DNA: TGTGCCAGCAAAGAGGGTACAGGGGAGACCCAGTACTTC
size: few; D: NA; J: TRBJ2-6; V: TRBV11-2; CDR3: CASRHNSGANVLTF; DNA: TGTGCCAGCAGACACAACTCTGGGGCCAACGTCCTGACTTTC
size: NA; D: TRBD1; J: TRBJ2-2; V: TRBV7-8; CDR3: CAGSFGGDRAGTGELFF; DNA: TGTGCCGGCAGCTTTGGGGGCGACAGGGCGGGCACCGGGGAGCTGTTTTTT
size: NA; D: NA; J: TRBJ2-3; V: TRBV20-1; CDR3: CSAGGQLGTDTQYF; DNA: TGCAGTGCAGGTGGACAATTAGGCACAGATACGCAGTATTTT
size: NA; D: NA; J: TRBJ2-3; V: TRBV28; CDR3: CASSFAVLRTDTQYF; DNA: TGTGCCAGCAGTTTCGCCGTTCTACGCACAGATACGCAGTATTTT
size: NA; D: TRBD1; J: TRBJ2-3; V: TRBV6-6; CDR3: CASSYGTASTDTQYF; DNA: TGTGCCAGCAGTTACGGGACAGCTAGCACAGATACGCAGTATTTT
size: many; D: NA; J: TRBJ2-1; V: TRBV18; CDR3: CASSPLSKGNNEQFF; DNA: TGTGCCAGCTCACCACTCAGTAAGGGGAACAATGAGCAGTTCTTC